The rows below give T cell receptor beta chains drawn from one sample of a study of PD-L1 blockade in urothelial cancer. Sequencing used immunoSEQ multiplex PCR; TCRdb keeps in-frame clones, though not all of them. The sample records tens of thousands of clones, 84% being singletons. This sample comprised PBMCs, obtained around atezolizumab (anti-PD-L1) treatment. The receptors come from a man in his 70s with urothelial cancer. CDR3s include the opening cysteine and the closing phenylalanine or tryptophan. Fields, in order: V gene, J gene, CDR3 protein.

TRBV7-6,TRBJ2-5,CASSLAGGQETQYF
TRBV7-2,TRBJ2-1,CASSLKTSGTSSNEQFF
TRBV4-1,TRBJ1-1,CASRTAGFTNTEAFF
TRBV9,TRBJ1-1,CASSGGSQGLGTEAFF
TRBV7-2,TRBJ2-7,CASSFGLGWDEQYF
TRBV7-2,TRBJ1-1,CASSLVGFTEAFF
TRBV29-1,TRBJ2-3,CSVVRAGALDTQYF
TRBV13,TRBJ1-3,CASSSFSGYSGNTIYF
TRBV5-1,TRBJ1-5,CASSLSGQGGNQPQHF
TRBV2,TRBJ2-2,CASRLVGLAVTGELFF
TRBV4-2,TRBJ2-2,CASSLRRGGLDGELFF
TRBV28,TRBJ2-7,CASNLLAGGEQYF
TRBV14,TRBJ2-1,CASSQDYSRRQGFYNEQFF
TRBV9,TRBJ2-2,CASSVIGGRGTGELFF
TRBV23-1,TRBJ1-2,CASSQPQFGGDGYTF
TRBV2,TRBJ2-4,CASLGGDLAKNIQYF
TRBV9,TRBJ1-1,CASSVGRNTEAFF
TRBV5-4,TRBJ2-7,CASSPPGLAVDEQYF
TRBV19,TRBJ1-1,CASSLDRGRGTEAFF
TRBV28,TRBJ2-3,CASSSYTDTQYF
TRBV7-2,TRBJ2-1,CASSLDEASGRYNEQFF
TRBV5-3,TRBJ2-7,CARSLMLWGEVRREQYF
TRBV19,TRBJ2-5,CASSLRTGTSETQYF
TRBV4-2,TRBJ2-6,CASSQDASGTAAGHYYNVLTF
TRBV7-9,TRBJ2-1,CASSLDSDRGRNEQFF
TRBV9,TRBJ1-2,CASSVLGQGYGYTF
TRBV19,TRBJ2-5,CASSSGGIQETQYF
TRBV5-1,TRBJ2-2,CASSTGVLGELFF
TRBV19,TRBJ2-3,CASTSSGGAGTDTQYF
TRBV5-6,TRBJ1-1,CASSFTGSTEAFF
TRBV7-8,TRBJ2-7,CASSLTGDEQYF
TRBV28,TRBJ1-5,CASSFWLDSSNQPQHF
TRBV27,TRBJ1-5,CASSYRQGNQPQHF
TRBV4-3,TRBJ2-1,CASSQAGVSYNEQFF
TRBV11-3,TRBJ2-1,CASSSQRGGSHEQFF
TRBV6-6,TRBJ2-3,CASWPGGRVDTQYF
TRBV21-1,TRBJ2-1,CDGDSDNEQFF
TRBV28,TRBJ2-7,CASSFNRRYEQYF
TRBV10-3,TRBJ2-1,CAISAPDRGSYNEQFF
TRBV7-9,TRBJ1-2,CASSLVELTGGADGYTF
TRBV5-1,TRBJ1-1,CASSLGETSRQGEAFF
TRBV29-1,TRBJ2-4,CSVEAGGGVNIQYF
TRBV25-1,TRBJ1-6,CASSEWGRGIYSPLHF
TRBV7-9,TRBJ1-4,CASSLEGAWEKLFF
TRBV28,TRBJ1-2,CASLGTEGYGYTF